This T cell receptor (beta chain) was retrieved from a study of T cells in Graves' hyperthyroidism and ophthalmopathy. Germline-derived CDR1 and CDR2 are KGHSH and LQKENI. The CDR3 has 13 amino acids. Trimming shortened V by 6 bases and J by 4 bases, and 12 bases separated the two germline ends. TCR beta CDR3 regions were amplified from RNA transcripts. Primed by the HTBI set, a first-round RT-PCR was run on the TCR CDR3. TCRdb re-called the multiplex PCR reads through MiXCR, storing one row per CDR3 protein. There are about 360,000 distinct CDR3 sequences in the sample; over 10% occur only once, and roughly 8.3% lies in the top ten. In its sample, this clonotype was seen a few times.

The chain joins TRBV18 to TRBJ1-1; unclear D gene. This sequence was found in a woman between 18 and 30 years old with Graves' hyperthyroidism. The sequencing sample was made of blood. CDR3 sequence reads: CASSDSRATEAFF. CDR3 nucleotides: TGTGCCAGCTCCGACTCTCGGGCCACTGAAGCTTTCTTT.